This TCR beta chain was identified in a study of T cells in Graves' hyperthyroidism and ophthalmopathy. Turning to the study itself: Prior to any treatment, at the point of initial diagnosis, peripheral blood was collected.

Patients aged 18 to 65 with hyperthyroidism were newly diagnosed, with duration under 2 months. Patients with uncontrolled infections, other autoimmune diseases, pregnancy or lactation were excluded. Overall study results and limits: Ophthalmopathy was told apart from stable hyperthyroidism by a 13 V-J model.

Regions amplified from RNA transcripts were the TCR beta CDR3 regions. HTBI primers were the set used in a first-round RT-PCR of the TCR CDR3. TCRdb re-analysed the multiplex PCR reads in MiXCR, keeping a single row per CDR3 protein. In the table there are 140,000 or so distinct CDR3 sequences, about 20% of which are singletons. Ten or more counts support this clonotype. Its antigen is unidentified. The CDR3 covers 14 residues. Deletions cut 5 bases from V and 4 bases from J, with 15 bases between. The germline V gene encodes CDR1 MNHNS and CDR2 SASEGT. Sequenced material: blood. The rearrangement links TRBV6-1 to TRBJ2-7, with D perhaps matching TRBD1 (8 bases). This sequence was found in a woman aged 50 to 60 with Graves' hyperthyroidism that later progressed to Graves' ophthalmopathy. The CDR3 region is CASSLQGGGYEQYF. In DNA form, the CDR3 reads TGTGCCAGCAGTCTACAGGGGGGGGGGTACGAGCAGTACTTC.